This TCR beta chain emerged from a study of blood T cell repertoires in COVID-19. Study information: From the United States, Italy and Spain came samples of acute and convalescent COVID-19. Sources were T cells, B-cell-depleted T cells, or PBMCs; the material itself was cDNA or gDNA.

The CDR3 totals 15 residues. The V gene lost 6 bases and the J gene lost 3 bases, with 14 bases spanning the gap. The germline V gene encodes CDR1 MNHEY and CDR2 SVGEGT. Data came from immunoSEQ multiplex PCR; TCRdb stores just in-frame clones and leaves some out. The profile covers about 200,000 clones, with 70% to 90% appearing a single time and more than 2.5% taken by the ten largest. Sequenced sample: peripheral blood. The clonotype originates from a man in his fifties or sixties with acute or convalescent COVID-19. The J gene is TRBJ2-2, the V gene TRBV6-2 or TRBV6-3; D possibly corresponds to TRBD2 (7 bases). CDR3 bases: TGTGCCAGCAGGTACAGGGCGGGAGACACCGGGGAGCTGTTTTTT. This gives the protein CASRYRAGDTGELFF.